This TCR beta chain is from a study of blood T cell repertoires in COVID-19. At the level of the study: Samples came from the United States, Italy and Spain, spanning acute and convalescent COVID-19. In each case, the material was cDNA or gDNA derived from T cells, B-cell-depleted T cells, or PBMCs.

V was trimmed by 3 bases and J by 3 bases, leaving 18 bases between them. The germline V gene encodes CDR1 SQVTM and CDR2 ANQGSEA. The CDR3 consists of 15 residues. The authors' processing: Amplification of reference gene primers provided the estimated nucleated cell counts. The table came from immunoSEQ multiplex PCR; TCRdb's copy has only in-frame clones and leaves some out. The DNA was the basis for D and trimming; V, J and clone size are from that table. Among about 400,000 clones listed, around nine tenths were seen once. This clone occurred once. The rearrangement links TRBV29-1 to TRBJ2-7; D perhaps matches TRBD1 (5 bases). Sequences were obtained from peripheral blood. This receptor was taken from a woman in her 30s with acute or convalescent COVID-19. The CDR3 coding sequence is TGCAGCGTTGATTCCGGGTGGGGCCCCTTCTACGAGCAGTACTTC. Protein sequence: CSVDSGWGPFYEQYF.